This passage covers 30 T cell receptor beta chains from one sample sequenced in a study of blood T cell repertoires in COVID-19. Here immunoSEQ multiplex PCR was the method, and the copy in TCRdb shows in-frame clones only, minus some. The table records fewer than 95,000 clones, more than 70% of them present only once. The sequenced sample was peripheral blood. The receptors originated from a woman at least 80 years old with acute or convalescent COVID-19.

The chain couples TRBV7-2 to TRBJ1-3; D possibly corresponds to TRBD1 (5 bases). Germline CDR1 is SGHTA and CDR2 is FQGNSA. V gave up 4 bases and J gave up 0 bases, with 10 bases separating them. The CDR3 sequence is 15 residues long. CDR3 nucleotide sequence: TGTGCCAGCAGCTCTGACAGTTACTCTGGAAACACCATATATTTT. Translated: CASSSDSYSGNTIYF.

This clone occurred once. This chain links TRBV4-1 with TRBJ2-3; TRBD1 matches at 7 bases. The CDR3 is 15 amino acids. Looked up from germline, CDR1 is MGHRA and CDR2 is YSYEKL. The V gene end was trimmed by 4 bases and the J gene end by 1 base; junction bases not matched to a gene: 5. CDR3 protein: CASSPTGTGTDTQYF. The CDR3 nucleotides read TGCGCCAGCAGCCCTACAGGGACAGGCACAGATACGCAGTATTTT.

The genes are TRBV5-1 and TRBJ2-3, with 7 bases fitting TRBD1. The germline CDR1 and CDR2 sequences are SGHRS and YFSETQ. The CDR3 runs 15 residues. J lost 2 bases, V lost 4 bases, and 7 bases had no gene match. In nucleotides, the CDR3 is TGCGCCAGCAGCCCGACAGGACAGGCCACAGATACGCAGTATTTT. This encodes CASSPTGQATDTQYF.

The rearrangement joins TRBV7-3 to TRBJ2-4; D is unresolved. The CDR3 extends over 14 amino acids. Germline loops: CDR1 SGHTA, CDR2 FQGTGA. V was pared by 0 bases and J by 7 bases, with 10 bases between. The CDR3 DNA reads TGTGCCAGCAGCTTAACAGAGACGGGTAACATTCAGTACTTC. Translating gives CASSLTETGNIQYF.

The chain links TRBV30 to TRBJ2-5; the D is unclear. The CDR3 loop spans 12 amino acids. Trimming pared 0 bases from V and 3 bases from J, leaving 5 bases between. Germline values: CDR1 GTSNPN, CDR2 SVGIG (reference sequence). The CDR3 loop is CAWSVVEETQYF. The CDR3 nucleotides are TGTGCCTGGAGTGTCGTCGAAGAGACCCAGTACTTC.

This clone was observed a few times. The J gene is TRBJ2-2, the V gene TRBV15, with a weak D call TRBD2 (6 bases). The V end lost 5 bases, the J end lost 0 bases, and 10 bases lay between the germline ends. The CDR3 extends over 15 amino acids. The germline CDR1 and CDR2 sequences are LNHNV and YYDKDF (reference sequence). CDR3: CATSGGLTNTGELFF. The CDR3 DNA reads TGTGCCACCAGCGGGGGACTTACGAACACCGGGGAGCTGTTTTTT.

This chain connects TRBV18 to TRBJ1-1; TRBD1 matches at 7 bases. Germline values: CDR1 KGHSH, CDR2 LQKENI. The CDR3 sequence is 13 residues long. The junction had 4 bases not matched to a gene; V was cut back by 4 bases and J by 5 bases. DNA for the CDR3: TGTGCCAGCTCACAAGGGGGCGAGACTGAAGCTTTCTTT. Translated: CASSQGGETEAFF.

This chain uses TRBV29-1 with TRBJ2-3; maybe TRBD2 (7 bases). Germline CDR1 and CDR2: SQVTM and ANQGSEA. Trimming took 6 bases from V and 1 from J, leaving 14 bases between them. The CDR3 spans 14 residues. The CDR3 here is CSVAAGAGTDTQYF. In nucleotides, the CDR3 is TGCAGCGTGGCCGCGGGGGCGGGCACAGATACGCAGTATTTT.

V and J are TRBV5-1 and TRBJ1-2; 7 bases match TRBD1. The CDR3 runs to 13 residues. Germline-derived CDR1 and CDR2 are SGHRS and YFSETQ. Trimming took 0 bases from V and 5 from J; bases not matched to a gene: 1. CDR3 nucleotides: TGCGCCAGCAGCTTGGGGGGACAGTATGGCTACACCTTC. The encoded protein is CASSLGGQYGYTF.

V and J are TRBV5-1 and TRBJ1-1; 8 nucleotides line up with TRBD1. Looked up from germline, CDR1 is SGHRS and CDR2 is YFSETQ. Trimming at V came to 4 bases and at J to 0 bases, leaving 5 bases not matched to a gene. The CDR3 runs to 15 residues. CDR3 residues: CASSPSGGLNTEAFF. The CDR3 DNA is TGCGCCAGCAGCCCTTCAGGGGGCTTGAACACTGAAGCTTTCTTT.

The V call is TRBV19, the J call TRBJ2-1; 8 bases agree with TRBD2. The V gene's germline CDR1 is LNHDA and CDR2 SQIVND (reference sequence). The CDR3 is 16 amino acids. V was pared by 7 bases and J by 0 bases, with 8 bases of the junction left unmatched. The CDR3 coding sequence is TGTGCCAGTACCCCTCGGGGGGGAGACTCCTACAATGAGCAGTTCTTC. As protein: CASTPRGGDSYNEQFF.

J is TRBJ2-7 and V is TRBV28, with 8 nucleotides matching TRBD2. With 6 bases clipped from V and 3 bases from J, the junction kept 13 bases outside the gene matches. CDR1 is MDHEN, CDR2 SYDVKM, per germline. This CDR3 comprises 16 residues. For the CDR3, the DNA is TGTGCCAGCAGCGAAAAGGGCGGGGGGTTAGGCTACGAGCAGTACTTC. This gives the protein CASSEKGGGLGYEQYF.

The V and J genes are TRBV30 and TRBJ1-2; the D is unclear. Germline CDR1 reads GTSNPN; CDR2 reads SVGIG (reference sequence). Between the trimmed V and J ends, which lost 4 bases and 8 bases, there was a span of 14 bases. This CDR3 comprises 12 residues. CDR3 protein: CAWNKQPGGYTF. In DNA form, the CDR3 reads TGTGCCTGGAACAAACAGCCGGGAGGCTACACCTTC.

The V gene is TRBV7-2, the J gene TRBJ1-5; 7 bases are a match to TRBD1. The CDR3 covers 16 residues. J gave up 3 bases and V 1 base, and 6 bases lay outside the gene matches. Germline V lookup: CDR1 SGHTA, CDR2 FQGNSA. CDR3 sequence reads: CASSLGQGGHNQPQHF. The CDR3 DNA sequence: TGTGCCAGCAGCTTAGGACAGGGAGGCCACAATCAGCCCCAGCATTTT.

J is TRBJ1-2 and V is TRBV18, with 12 bases aligning to TRBD1. Germline CDR1 reads KGHSH; CDR2 reads LQKENI. The V segment lost 0 bases and the J segment 8 bases; nucleotides outside the gene matches: 4. This CDR3 has 15 amino acids. Written as DNA, the CDR3 is TGTGCCAGCTCACCACCGGGACAGGGGGCGCGGGGCTACACCTTC. Translating gives CASSPPGQGARGYTF.

On this clone: Other DNA sequences in the sample encode the same CDR3. The genes are TRBV12-3 or TRBV12-4 and TRBJ2-7, with D unresolved. V dropped 2 bases and J dropped 4 bases, with 6 bases sitting between them. CDR3 length: 12 residues. The CDR3 here is CASSLYFYEQYF. The DNA for the CDR3 is TGTGCCAGCAGTTTATATTTTTACGAGCAGTACTTC.

This clone was detected only a few times. The chain links TRBV4-3 to TRBJ1-2; 9 bases agree with TRBD1. V was clipped by 6 bases and J by 4 bases; unmatched bases: 9. From germline, CDR1 is LGHNA and CDR2 YSLEER. The CDR3 is made up of 15 amino acids. This chain's CDR3 is CASSPTGGNIYGYTF. CDR3 DNA sequence: TGCGCCAGCAGTCCGACAGGGGGTAACATCTATGGCTACACCTTC.

The chain combines TRBV29-1 with TRBJ2-3; tentatively, D is TRBD1 (5 bases). Trimming pared 3 bases from V and 0 bases from J, leaving 10 bases between. Germline V gives CDR1 SQVTM, CDR2 ANQGSEA. This CDR3 comprises 14 residues. CDR3 sequence: CSVDFGASTDTQYF. CDR3 in DNA: TGCAGCGTTGATTTTGGGGCTAGCACAGATACGCAGTATTTT.

This sequence joins TRBV2 and TRBJ2-2; 8 positions agree with TRBD1. Germline lookup yields CDR1 SNHLY and CDR2 FYNNEI. The CDR3 length is 14 residues. J was trimmed by 1 base and V by 8 bases; bases with no gene match: 3. The CDR3 is CASGGTGNTGELFF. The CDR3 DNA reads TGTGCCAGCGGAGGGACAGGGAACACCGGGGAGCTGTTTTTT.

This chain uses TRBV18 with TRBJ2-5; D is unclear. CDR1 is KGHSH and CDR2 is LQKENI in the germline V gene. V gave up 6 bases and J gave up 2 bases, with 4 bases separating them. CDR3 size: 11 residues. CDR3 nucleotides: TGTGCCAGCTCTCAACAAGAGACCCAGTACTTC. Its translation: CASSQQETQYF.

This sequence joins TRBV5-8 and TRBJ2-1, with D possibly matching TRBD1 (5 bases). This CDR3 comprises 13 residues. The germline gives CDR1 SGHTS, CDR2 YDEGEE. The V end was cut by 2 bases, the J end by 4 bases, with 7 bases between. The CDR3 here is CASSFQGYNEQFF. The CDR3 nucleotides are TGTGCCAGCAGCTTTCAGGGTTACAATGAGCAGTTCTTC.

This clone was detected only once. The chain employs TRBV28 and TRBJ1-4; 9 bases align to TRBD1. Trimming took 3 bases from V and 8 from J; bases not matched to a gene: 4. Germline lookup yields CDR1 MDHEN and CDR2 SYDVKM. The CDR3 contains 14 residues. The CDR3, as DNA: TGTGCCAGCAGTTTCGGGACAGGGAGGGAAAAACTGTTTTTT. Translation: CASSFGTGREKLFF.

V and J are TRBV2 and TRBJ1-1, with D possibly being TRBD1 (6 bases). Germline V gives CDR1 SNHLY, CDR2 FYNNEI. The CDR3 is 13 amino acids. V was clipped by 8 bases and J by 2 bases, with 12 bases between them. Written as DNA, the CDR3 is TGTGCCAGCGGTGGACAGTTTAACACTGAAGCTTTCTTT. Protein product: CASGGQFNTEAFF.

A few counts support this clone. The chain carries TRBV6-2 or TRBV6-3 and TRBJ2-7; D remains ambiguous. Germline CDR1 MNHEY, CDR2 SVGEGT. This CDR3 region has 15 residues. Between the trimmed V and J ends, which lost 4 bases and 3 bases, there was a span of 16 bases. CDR3 DNA: TGTGCCAGCAGTTCCCGGTCTGTCGTCGTCTACGAGCAGTACTTC. Translating it yields CASSSRSVVVYEQYF.

The genes are TRBV29-1 and TRBJ1-1, with TRBD1 matching over 7 bases. With V trimmed by 6 bases and J by 1 base, 5 bases remained unmatched. Germline V gives CDR1 SQVTM, CDR2 ANQGSEA. CDR3 length: 13 residues. The CDR3 here is CSVRRTGNTEAFF. CDR3 DNA sequence: TGCAGCGTCAGGCGGACAGGGAACACTGAAGCTTTCTTT.

V gene TRBV6-2 or TRBV6-3 combines with J gene TRBJ2-7, with D tentatively TRBD1 (5 bases). There are 12 residues in the CDR3. Germline lookup yields CDR1 MNHEY and CDR2 SVGEGT. The V end lost 5 bases, the J end lost 9 bases, and 14 bases lay between the germline ends. The CDR3 reads CASSTSLGAQYF. CDR3 DNA sequence: TGTGCCAGCAGTACCTCGCTAGGGGCGCAGTACTTC.

The V and J genes are TRBV9 and TRBJ2-5; 7 bases map to TRBD1. Trimming took 3 bases from V and 3 from J; bases not matched to a gene: 8. Germline CDR1 and CDR2: SGDLS and YYNGEE. The CDR3 has 15 residues. The CDR3 reads CASSAQGTAEETQYF. In DNA form, the CDR3 reads TGTGCCAGCAGCGCACAGGGGACAGCGGAAGAGACCCAGTACTTC.

This clone has more than one count but fewer than ten. The chain carries TRBV19 and TRBJ2-3, with TRBD2 as a possible D gene (5 bases). The CDR3 has 13 amino acids. V lost 6 bases and J 5 bases, leaving 12 bases between the germline ends. The germline CDR1 and CDR2 sequences are LNHDA and SQIVND (reference sequence). CDR3 nucleotides: TGTGCCAGTAGCCCCTCGGGGAAAGATACGCAGTATTTT. It codes for CASSPSGKDTQYF.

This clone was counted a single time. The J gene is TRBJ2-3, the V gene TRBV28, with D possibly matching TRBD2 (6 bases). Germline values: CDR1 MDHEN, CDR2 SYDVKM. Trimming cost V 8 bases and J 0 bases, with 15 bases left between them. The CDR3 totals 15 residues. This CDR3 reads CASLGVGRSTDTQYF. The CDR3 DNA reads TGTGCCAGCCTTGGTGTAGGGAGGAGCACAGATACGCAGTATTTT. Combining the CDR3 with reference TRBV28 and TRBJ2-3 gives the whole variable domain DVKVTQSSRYLVKRTGEKVFLECVQDMDHENMFWYRQDPGLGLRLIYFSYDVKMKEKGDIPEGYSVSREKKERFSLILESASTNQTSMYLCASLGVGRSTDTQYFGPGTRLTVL.

The CDR3 DNA reads TGTGCCAGCGGGCCGACAGGGGGACGTGAAAAACTGTTTTTT. The encoded protein is CASGPTGGREKLFF. The V call is TRBV6-5, the J call TRBJ1-4; TRBD1 aligns across 9 bases. The CDR3 is made up of 14 amino acids. V lost 8 bases to trimming and J lost 7 bases; unmatched junction nucleotides: 8. Germline CDR1 MNHEY, CDR2 SVGAGI.